The 27 T cell receptor beta chains given below trace back to one sample, sequenced in a study of cytomegalovirus exposure and HLA in healthy donors. Some clones are missing from TCRdb's copy, which holds only in-frame ones; the method was immunoSEQ multiplex PCR. The sample contains some 140,000 clones, about 86% of which appear only once. Material for sequencing was PBMCs. The receptors were sampled from a man aged 18 to 29 in good health and CMV-seropositive.

CDR3 sequence (DNA): TGCAGCGTTGTCAGCGGGAGTCTCTACGAGCAGTACTTC. This encodes CSVVSGSLYEQYF. The genes are TRBV29-1 and TRBJ2-7, with 8 positions matching TRBD2. Germline assignment: CDR1 SQVTM and CDR2 ANQGSEA. After removal of 4 bases from V and 3 bases from J, the junction contained 5 bases not matched to a gene. This CDR3 region has 13 residues.

The chain has TRBV6-6 and TRBJ1-2, with D uncertain. The CDR3 runs to 11 residues. Trimming removed 7 bases at V and 8 bases at J, with 11 bases between. CDR1 and CDR2 from the germline V gene are MNHNY and SVGAGI (reference sequence). CDR3 in amino acids: CASTNLEGYTF. In nucleotides, the CDR3 is TGTGCCAGCACCAATCTGGAGGGCTACACCTTC.

V usage is TRBV27 and J usage is TRBJ2-1, with 7 bases identical to TRBD1. Per the germline V gene, CDR1 is MNHEY and CDR2 is SMNVEV (reference sequence). CDR3 length: 16 amino acids. V was pared by 5 bases and J by 2 bases, with 9 bases of the junction left unmatched. The CDR3 sequence: CASSPRQQGPYNEQFF. The DNA for the CDR3 is TGTGCCAGCAGTCCCAGACAACAGGGGCCCTACAATGAGCAGTTCTTC.

This chain links TRBV29-1 with TRBJ2-1; tentative D call: TRBD2 (5 bases). Trimming pared 4 bases from V and 2 bases from J, leaving 12 bases between. CDR1 is SQVTM, CDR2 ANQGSEA, per germline. The CDR3 spans 14 residues. CDR3 in DNA: TGCAGCGTTGTGGGGAGTAGCGCCTACAATGAGCAGTTCTTC. Protein: CSVVGSSAYNEQFF.

The V and J genes are TRBV7-2 and TRBJ2-1; D is uncertain. Germline V CDR1 and CDR2: SGHTA, FQGNSA. The CDR3 extends over 13 amino acids. Trimming stripped 1 base from V and 10 bases from J, with 11 bases between. For the CDR3, the DNA is TGTGCCAGCAGCTTAGATCAGCGTCGGGAGCAGTTCTTC. It yields the protein CASSLDQRREQFF.

The chain joins TRBV11-1 to TRBJ2-7; 14 bases map to TRBD2. V shed 4 bases and J 4 bases; nucleotides not matched to a gene: 9. The germline V gene encodes CDR1 SGHAT and CDR2 FQDESV (reference sequence). This CDR3 is 17 amino acids long. Written as DNA, the CDR3 is TGTGCCAGCAGCTCCGACATCGGGACTAGCGGGAGTTACGAGCAGTACTTC. Translated: CASSSDIGTSGSYEQYF.

V and J are TRBV7-2 and TRBJ1-1; TRBD1 might be the D (6 bases). The CDR3 consists of 13 residues. Germline lookup yields CDR1 SGHTA and CDR2 FQGNSA. Trimming pared 5 bases from V and 4 bases from J, leaving 11 bases between. CDR3 in amino acids: CASSQQGRTEAFF. DNA of the CDR3: TGTGCCAGCAGCCAACAGGGTCGCACTGAAGCTTTCTTT.

This chain connects TRBV29-1 to TRBJ2-7; TRBD2 might be the D (5 bases). This CDR3 has 12 residues. Trimming took off 6 bases at V and 0 bases at J, with 9 bases between the two ends. Germline V gene sequence: CDR1 SQVTM, CDR2 ANQGSEA. This chain's CDR3 is CSVSDSSYEQYF. CDR3 nucleotide sequence: TGCAGCGTGTCGGACTCCTCCTACGAGCAGTACTTC.

The chain joins TRBV6-5 to TRBJ2-7; a weak D match, TRBD1 (6 bases). The CDR3 loop spans 15 amino acids. The germline V and J ends were trimmed by 5 bases and 5 bases, with 19 bases remaining between them. Germline loops: CDR1 MNHEY, CDR2 SVGAGI. The CDR3 bases are TGTGCCAGCAGTCCCGACGGACAGTCACGCGACGAGCAGTACTTC. Its protein product is CASSPDGQSRDEQYF.

The chain joins TRBV6-4 to TRBJ2-6; 7 positions match TRBD1. J was trimmed by 2 bases and V by 0 bases; bases with no gene match: 1. Per the germline V gene, CDR1 is MRHNA and CDR2 is SNTAGT. This CDR3 has 16 residues. CDR3 amino acids: CASSDSGGAGANVLTF. For the CDR3, the DNA is TGTGCCAGCAGTGACTCAGGGGGCGCTGGGGCCAACGTCCTGACTTTC.

In DNA form, the CDR3 reads TGTGCCAGCAGTGAACAGGTATATGGCTACACCTTC. It encodes CASSEQVYGYTF. The rearrangement links TRBV6-1 to TRBJ1-2, with unresolved D. Germline CDR1 is MNHNS and CDR2 is SASEGT. The CDR3 sequence is 12 residues long. The V gene lost 2 bases and the J gene lost 5 bases, with 6 bases spanning the gap.

The V call is TRBV29-1, the J call TRBJ2-7; TRBD1 is a possible D gene (6 bases). Germline values: CDR1 SQVTM, CDR2 ANQGSEA. This CDR3 region has 14 residues. Trimming took 7 bases from V and 6 from J, leaving 22 bases between them. This CDR3 is CSAATGSGGGEQYF. The CDR3, as DNA: TGCAGCGCCGCGACAGGTTCGGGTGGGGGCGAGCAGTACTTC.

The J gene is TRBJ2-7, the V gene TRBV11-2, with D possibly TRBD1 on 6 matching bases. The CDR3 extends over 18 amino acids. With 2 bases removed from V and 1 base from J, the gap between germline ends came to 21 bases. Germline assignment: CDR1 SGHAT and CDR2 FQNNGV. The CDR3 here is CASSLKGDPAAESYEQYF. The DNA for the CDR3 is TGTGCCAGCAGCTTAAAGGGGGACCCGGCCGCCGAATCCTACGAGCAGTACTTC.

This clone was seen once. The chain uses TRBV6-1 and TRBJ2-5; 9 bases line up with TRBD2. CDR3 length equals 14 residues. Per germline, CDR1 MNHNS and CDR2 SASEGT. The junction had 4 bases not matched to a gene; V was cut back by 6 bases and J by 2 bases. The CDR3 DNA reads as TGTGCCAGCAGAGCGGGGGGTCCGCAAGAGACCCAGTACTTC. This codes for CASRAGGPQETQYF.

J is TRBJ2-2 and V is TRBV6-5, with D perhaps matching TRBD1 (6 bases). CDR3 size: 15 residues. The germline V gene has CDR1 MNHEY and CDR2 SVGAGI. Between the trimmed V and J ends, which lost 6 bases and 4 bases, there was a span of 15 bases. The DNA for the CDR3 is TGTGCCAGCAGGCGCCGGGACACCGCCACCGGGGAGCTGTTTTTT. It is translated as CASRRRDTATGELFF.

The chain is built from TRBV7-8 and TRBJ1-5; 12 positions agree with TRBD1. CDR1 is SGHVS and CDR2 is FQNEAQ in the germline V gene. This CDR3 comprises 15 residues. The V gene end was trimmed by 5 bases and the J gene end by 6 bases; junction bases not matched to a gene: 5. CDR3 protein: CASSVGTGGPQPQHF. In DNA form, the CDR3 reads TGTGCCAGCAGCGTCGGGACAGGGGGCCCTCAGCCCCAGCATTTT.

This chain uses TRBV27 with TRBJ2-5; D gene uncertain. There are 13 residues in the CDR3. CDR1 is MNHEY, CDR2 SMNVEV, per germline (reference sequence). V dropped 6 bases and J dropped 1 base, with 9 bases sitting between them. DNA for the CDR3: TGTGCCAGCAGCATCCCGGGCCAAGAGACCCAGTACTTC. Translating gives CASSIPGQETQYF.

The rearrangement links TRBV6-5 to TRBJ2-7; 12 bases agree with TRBD2. With 8 bases clipped from V and 0 bases from J, the junction kept 5 bases outside the gene matches. Germline V CDR1 and CDR2: MNHEY, SVGAGI. The CDR3 is made up of 15 amino acids. The CDR3 DNA sequence: TGTGCCAGCGAGCTAGCGGGAGGGAGCTCCTACGAGCAGTACTTC. Translated, it gives CASELAGGSSYEQYF.

CDR3 sequence (DNA): TGTGCCAGCAGTCTTGAGGGGGACCTGAACACTGAAGCTTTCTTT. This encodes CASSLEGDLNTEAFF. This chain connects TRBV2 to TRBJ1-1, with a possible D match to TRBD1 (6 bases). V lost 5 bases, J lost 0 bases, and 13 bases lay in between. The CDR3 runs to 15 residues. Germline-derived CDR1 and CDR2 are SNHLY and FYNNEI.

The rearrangement links TRBV6-1 to TRBJ2-4, with unresolved D. V lost 3 bases and J 2 bases, leaving 11 bases between the germline ends. The CDR3 has 15 amino acids. From germline, CDR1 is MNHNS and CDR2 SASEGT. In DNA, the CDR3 is TGTGCCAGCAGTGAGGTTACGCGGACCAAAAACATTCAGTACTTC. It translates to CASSEVTRTKNIQYF.

This chain joins TRBV5-1 and TRBJ2-1; possibly TRBD2 for D (5 bases). V shed 0 bases and J shed 2 bases, with 6 bases lying between them. The CDR3 contains 14 residues. Germline V gene data show CDR1 as SGHRS and CDR2 as YFSETQ. DNA of the CDR3: TGCGCCAGCAGCTTGGGGGAGACCTACAATGAGCAGTTCTTC. Translation gives CASSLGETYNEQFF.

The V gene is TRBV30, the J gene TRBJ2-7, with D perhaps TRBD1 (5 bases). The CDR3 has 17 amino acids. V was cut by 7 bases and J by 5 bases, with 30 bases left in between. From germline, CDR1 is GTSNPN and CDR2 SVGIG (reference sequence). The CDR3 DNA reads TGTGCCTACCCGACAGAAGGGGCTGGCGGAGATAGCAACGAGCAGTACTTC. Translating it yields CAYPTEGAGGDSNEQYF.

This clone was detected only once. The chain joins TRBV7-3 to TRBJ2-1, with 12 bases matching TRBD2. Germline V gene sequence: CDR1 SGHTA, CDR2 FQGTGA. Unmatched junction bases numbered 12, after V lost 5 bases and J lost 10 bases. This CDR3 contains 16 residues. The CDR3 coding sequence is TGTGCCAGCAGCCCCATCCTAGCGGGAGGGTTGAAGGAGCAGTTCTTC. It encodes CASSPILAGGLKEQFF. Drawing the rest from reference TRBV7-3 and TRBJ2-1, the complete variable domain is GAGVSQTPSNKVTEKGKYVELRCDPISGHTALYWYRQSLGQGPEFLIYFQGTGAADDSGLPNDRFFAVRPEGSVSTLKIQRTERGDSAVYLCASSPILAGGLKEQFFGPGTRLTVL.

V and J are TRBV2 and TRBJ2-4, with D possibly TRBD2 on 5 matching bases. Deletions cut 3 bases from V and 1 base from J, with 7 bases between. The CDR3 is 14 amino acids. The germline CDR1 and CDR2 sequences are SNHLY and FYNNEI. CDR3 residues: CASSEGEAKNIQYF. The CDR3 nucleotides read TGTGCCAGCAGTGAGGGAGAGGCCAAAAACATTCAGTACTTC.

On this clone itself: The same CDR3 arises from other DNA sequences in this sample as well. The chain combines TRBV27 with TRBJ2-1, with 14 bases matching TRBD2. The junction had 4 bases not matched to a gene; V was cut back by 5 bases and J by 7 bases. Germline V gene lookup returns CDR1 MNHEY and CDR2 SMNVEV (reference sequence). The CDR3 is made up of 15 amino acids. CDR3 in amino acids: CASSPGTSGRNEQFF. Here the CDR3 DNA reads TGTGCCAGCAGTCCCGGGACTAGCGGGAGAAATGAGCAGTTCTTC.

V usage is TRBV4-3 and J usage is TRBJ1-2; D is perhaps TRBD1 (5 bases). CDR1 LGHNA and CDR2 YSLEER come from the germline V gene. V was pared by 1 base and J by 2 bases, with 11 bases between. The CDR3 covers 15 residues. Written as DNA, the CDR3 is TGCGCCAGCAGCCAAGCCTACGGGGGAAACTATGGCTACACCTTC. Its translation is CASSQAYGGNYGYTF.

The chain recombines TRBV10-2 with TRBJ1-2, with D uncertain. Looked up from germline, CDR1 is WSHSY and CDR2 is SAAADI. The CDR3 length is 12 residues. The ends were cut back, 3 bases at V and 8 bases at J, with 10 bases in the middle. The CDR3 sequence: CASSDSSFGYTF. Written as DNA, the CDR3 is TGCGCCAGCAGTGACAGTTCTTTCGGCTACACCTTC.